A single TCR beta chain is shown here with its context. The data originate from a study of blood T cell repertoires in COVID-19. The wider study: Sites across the United States, Italy and Spain contributed samples from acute and convalescent COVID-19. PBMCs, B-cell-depleted T cells, or T cells provided the cDNA or gDNA that made up the material.

The CDR3 has 16 residues. CDR1 and CDR2 (germline): SGHNT, YYREEE (reference sequence). V shed 4 bases, J shed 0 bases, and the junction held 1 base outside the gene matches. In the original analysis: Using reference gene primer amplification, nucleated cell counts were estimated. Only in-frame clones appear in the TCRdb table, and some are missing; sequencing was by immunoSEQ multiplex PCR. The V and J calls and the clone size are those of that table, but D and trimming were determined from the DNA. The table includes tens of thousands of clones, around nine tenths detected once. Material for sequencing was peripheral blood. The V gene is TRBV5-4, the J gene TRBJ2-3; 14 nucleotides align to TRBD2. The sequence derives from a human donor with active COVID-19. The donor label of this sample is uncertain. CDR3 region: CASSRTSGRSTDTQYF. The CDR3 nucleotides are TGTGCCAGCAGCCGGACTAGCGGGAGGAGCACAGATACGCAGTATTTT.